The clone carrying this TCR beta chain appeared a single time. Methods used by the authors: The assay estimated nucleated cells by amplifying reference gene primers. TCRdb's table, derived via immunoSEQ multiplex PCR, lists solely in-frame clones and lacks some. V and J calls and clone size are copied from that table; D and trimming were computed from the DNA. The repertoire holds around 140,000 clones, about 89% seen once, with about 17% in the top ten. The data stem from a study of blood T cell repertoires in COVID-19. Background on the study: Samples representing acute and convalescent COVID-19 were sourced from the United States, Italy and Spain. T cells, B-cell-depleted T cells, or PBMCs supplied cDNA or gDNA.

CDR3 length: 13 amino acids. V was trimmed by 2 bases and J by 7 bases, leaving 8 bases between them. Germline assignment: CDR1 MDHEN and CDR2 SYDVKM. Sequencing was done on a sample of peripheral blood. The V call is TRBV28, the J call TRBJ2-2, with D perhaps matching TRBD1 (5 bases). This TCR was sampled from a man aged 50 to 59 with active or convalescent COVID-19. As DNA, the CDR3 is TGTGCCAGCAGTTTACCCACAGGCGGGGAGCTGTTTTTT. Translation: CASSLPTGGELFF.